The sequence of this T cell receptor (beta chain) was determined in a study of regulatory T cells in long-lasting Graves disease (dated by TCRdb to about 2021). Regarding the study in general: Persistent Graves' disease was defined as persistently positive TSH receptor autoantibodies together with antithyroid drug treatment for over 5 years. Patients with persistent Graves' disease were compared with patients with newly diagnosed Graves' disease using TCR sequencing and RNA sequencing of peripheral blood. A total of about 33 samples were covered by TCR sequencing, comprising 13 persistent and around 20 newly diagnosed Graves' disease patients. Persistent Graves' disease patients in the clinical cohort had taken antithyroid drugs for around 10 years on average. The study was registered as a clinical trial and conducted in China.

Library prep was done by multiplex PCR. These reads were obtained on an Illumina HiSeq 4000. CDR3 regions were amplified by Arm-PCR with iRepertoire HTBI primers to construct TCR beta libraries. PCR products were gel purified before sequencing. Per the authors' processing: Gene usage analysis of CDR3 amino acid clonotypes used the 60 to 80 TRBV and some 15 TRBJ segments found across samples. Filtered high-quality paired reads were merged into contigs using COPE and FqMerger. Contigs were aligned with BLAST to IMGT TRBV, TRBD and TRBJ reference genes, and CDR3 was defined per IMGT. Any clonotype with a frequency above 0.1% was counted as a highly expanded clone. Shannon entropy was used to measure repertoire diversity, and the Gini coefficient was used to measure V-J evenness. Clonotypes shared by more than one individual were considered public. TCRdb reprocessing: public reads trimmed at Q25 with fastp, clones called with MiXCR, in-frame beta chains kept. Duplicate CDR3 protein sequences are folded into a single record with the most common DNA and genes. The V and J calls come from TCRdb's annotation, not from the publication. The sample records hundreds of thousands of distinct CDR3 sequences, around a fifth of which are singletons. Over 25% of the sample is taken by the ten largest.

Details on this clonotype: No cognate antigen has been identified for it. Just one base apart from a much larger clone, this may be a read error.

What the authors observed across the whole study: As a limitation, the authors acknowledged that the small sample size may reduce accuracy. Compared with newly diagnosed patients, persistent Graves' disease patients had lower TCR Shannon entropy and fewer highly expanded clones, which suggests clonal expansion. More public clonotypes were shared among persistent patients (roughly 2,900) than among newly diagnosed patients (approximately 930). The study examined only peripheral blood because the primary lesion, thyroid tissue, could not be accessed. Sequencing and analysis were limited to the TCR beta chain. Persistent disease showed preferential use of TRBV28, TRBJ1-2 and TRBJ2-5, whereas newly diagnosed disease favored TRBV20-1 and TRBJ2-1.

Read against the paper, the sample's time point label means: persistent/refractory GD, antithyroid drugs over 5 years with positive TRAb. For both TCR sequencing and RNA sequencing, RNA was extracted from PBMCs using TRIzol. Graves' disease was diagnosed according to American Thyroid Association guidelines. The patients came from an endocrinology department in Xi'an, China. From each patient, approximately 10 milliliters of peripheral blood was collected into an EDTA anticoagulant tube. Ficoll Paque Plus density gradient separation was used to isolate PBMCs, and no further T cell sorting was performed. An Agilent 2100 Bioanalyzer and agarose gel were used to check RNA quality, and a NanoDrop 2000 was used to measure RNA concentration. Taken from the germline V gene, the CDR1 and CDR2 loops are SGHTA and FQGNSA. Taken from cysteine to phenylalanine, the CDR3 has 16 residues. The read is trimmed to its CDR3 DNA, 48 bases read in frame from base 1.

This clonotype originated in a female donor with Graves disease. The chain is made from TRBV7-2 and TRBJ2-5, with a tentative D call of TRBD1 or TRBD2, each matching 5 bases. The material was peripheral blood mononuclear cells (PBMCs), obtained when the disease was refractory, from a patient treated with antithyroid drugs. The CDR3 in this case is CASSFRGRVYQKTQYF. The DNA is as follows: TGTGCCAGCAGTTTCCGGGGCCGGGTTTACCAAAAGACCCAGTACTTC. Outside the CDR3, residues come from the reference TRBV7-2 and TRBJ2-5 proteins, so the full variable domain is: GAGVSQSPSNKVTEKGKDVELRCDPISGHTALYWYRQSLGQGLEFLIYFQGNSAPDKSGLPSDRFSAERTGGSVSTLTIQRTQQEDSAVYLCASSFRGRVYQKTQYFGPGTRLLVL.